This paragraph covers one T cell receptor beta chain sequence. This entry comes from a study of blood T cells in healthy people across ages. From germline, CDR1 is SGHRS and CDR2 YFSETQ. The CDR3 extends over 16 amino acids. The second PCR ran 7 to 11 cycles with a sample-barcoded 5' primer and J-beta primers. MiXCR, applied by TCRdb to the 5' RACE reads, yields one record per CDR3 protein. The table has approximately 780,000 distinct CDR3 sequences, around a quarter seen once. These same data were also listed under a study on T cells of mothers and their children.

The sequence was obtained from a boy aged 5-17 years in good health. Source material: blood. The chain is built from TRBV5-1 and TRBJ2-5; D might be TRBD1 (5 bases). The DNA end lines up better with TRBJ2-7; the J call may be wrong. This CDR3 is CASSLSIAGQNYEQYF. In DNA, the CDR3 is TGCGCCAGCAGCTTGTCTATAGCAGGGCAAAATTACGAGCAGTACTTC.